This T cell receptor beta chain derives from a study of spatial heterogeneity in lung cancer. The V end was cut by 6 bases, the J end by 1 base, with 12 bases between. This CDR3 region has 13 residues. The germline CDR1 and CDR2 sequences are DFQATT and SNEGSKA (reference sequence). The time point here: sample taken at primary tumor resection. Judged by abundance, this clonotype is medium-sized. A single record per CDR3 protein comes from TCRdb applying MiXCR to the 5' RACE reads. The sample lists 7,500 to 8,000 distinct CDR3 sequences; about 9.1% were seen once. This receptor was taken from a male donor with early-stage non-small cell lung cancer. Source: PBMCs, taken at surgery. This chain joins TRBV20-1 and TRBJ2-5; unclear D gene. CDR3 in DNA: TGCAGTGCCAAAGACTGGGCCCAAGAGACCCAGTACTTC. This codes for CSAKDWAQETQYF.